The clone carrying this T cell receptor beta chain came up a few times. The data belong to a study of T cells in tuberculosis. TCRdb keeps only in-frame clones here, not all; method: immunoSEQ multiplex PCR. The repertoire has about 59,000 clones, 81% of them found once; the top ten carry around 13%. Cells were sorted from thawed PBMC rested overnight and stained with GMM-loaded CD1B tetramer, viability dye and anti-CD3. C32 glucose monomycolate from Rhodococcus equi was loaded onto the CD1B tetramers. From each donor, some 100,000 tetramer-negative cells were sorted. CDR3 length: 16 residues. Germline CDR1 SGHNT, CDR2 YYREEE (reference sequence). Trimming shortened V by 0 bases and J by 3 bases, and 10 bases separated the two germline ends.

What was sequenced was CD1b-GMM tetramer-negative cells sorted from PBMCs. The gene calls are TRBV5-4 and TRBJ1-6; maybe TRBD1 (5 bases). The TCR originated in an adult woman with latent tuberculosis. This CDR3 reads CASSLVTGYYNSPLHF. CDR3 nucleotides: TGTGCCAGCAGCTTGGTTACAGGCTACTATAATTCACCCCTCCACTTT.